This TCR beta chain was recorded in a study of blood T cells in healthy people across ages. Notes on the study in general: The study found more naive CD4+ cells and higher diversity in long-lived than aged donors.

CDR1 is SGHTA and CDR2 is FQGNSA in the germline V gene. The CDR3 covers 16 residues. Primed by a sample-barcoded 5' primer and a J-beta primer mix, a second PCR proceeded for 7 to 11 cycles. Each CDR3 protein gets one entry after TCRdb re-called the 5' RACE reads with MiXCR. Here the sample spans some 700,000 distinct CDR3 sequences, 20% to 25% being singletons. This clonotype was seen a handful of times. Its antigen is as yet unknown. Sequenced sample: blood. The clonotype originates from a man aged 65 to 79 in good health. This rearrangement joins TRBV7-2 to TRBJ2-1; 11 bases are a match to TRBD2. Near its end, the DNA agrees better with TRBJ2-7, so the J call may be wrong. The CDR3 loop is CASSSIAGGPFYEQYV. The CDR3 DNA is TGTGCCAGCAGCTCAATAGCGGGAGGGCCCTTCTACGAGCAGTACGTC.